There are many counts of the clone carrying this T cell receptor (beta chain). Its matching antigen is unknown. One end of the junction varies from germline; a read error may be responsible. This entry belongs to a study of post-analysis software for immune sequencing data. In the study overall: Recorded disease courses covered relapsing-remitting, secondary progressive and progressive-relapsing multiple sclerosis. Some patients had no subtype annotation. General study findings and limits: A significant reduction in normalized Chao1 diversity was observed in multiple sclerosis patients versus controls. Samples from a shared batch, those prepared together, strongly co-clustered by F measure. Five or six TRBV segments were more frequent in patients than controls; TRBV5-6, TRBV5-1 and TRBV20-1 belonged to this group.

Germline CDR1 reads SGHRS; CDR2 reads YFSETQ. The CDR3 is 13 residues long. TCR beta cDNA libraries had unique molecular identifiers. T cells numbering roughly 1 to 10 million yielded roughly 0.5 million cDNA molecules. One entry per CDR3 protein results from TCRdb running MiXCR on the PCR reads. The data hold 380,000 or so distinct CDR3 sequences, with about a third observed a single time. The specimen sequenced was blood. The sequence derives from a girl aged 10-17 years with multiple sclerosis. This chain joins TRBV5-1 and TRBJ1-2; 8 bases map to TRBD1. The CDR3 DNA follows: TGTGCCAGCAGTTTACAGGGGGACTATGGCTACACCTTC. Its protein product is CASSLQGDYGYTF.